Detailed here is one T cell receptor beta chain. TCRdb keeps only in-frame clones here, not all; method: immunoSEQ multiplex PCR. The table records approximately 2.1 million clones, 85% to 95% of them present only once. This CDR3 spans 14 amino acids. The trim removed 9 bases at V and 10 bases at J, leaving 8 bases unmatched. The germline gives CDR1 LNHDA, CDR2 SQIVND (reference sequence). This entry comes from a study of shared clonotypes between healthy human individuals. The genes are TRBV19 and TRBJ2-1; 14 bases match TRBD2. The sequenced sample consisted of naive CD4+ T cells from PBMCs. Regarding subset: CD45RA+ positively selected. The receptor's source is a man younger than 35 in good health. Some clones in this sample may be carry-over from other donors' samples. The CDR3 loop reads CASRLAGGPGEQFF. CDR3 DNA sequence: TGTGCCAGCCGACTAGCGGGAGGGCCCGGGGAGCAGTTCTTC. The full variable domain, its missing parts supplied by reference TRBV19 and TRBJ2-1, is DGGITQSPKYLFRKEGQNVTLSCEQNLNHDAMYWYRQDPGQGLRLIYYSQIVNDFQKGDIAEGYSVSREKKESFPLTVTSAQKNPTAFYLCASRLAGGPGEQFFGPGTRLTVL.